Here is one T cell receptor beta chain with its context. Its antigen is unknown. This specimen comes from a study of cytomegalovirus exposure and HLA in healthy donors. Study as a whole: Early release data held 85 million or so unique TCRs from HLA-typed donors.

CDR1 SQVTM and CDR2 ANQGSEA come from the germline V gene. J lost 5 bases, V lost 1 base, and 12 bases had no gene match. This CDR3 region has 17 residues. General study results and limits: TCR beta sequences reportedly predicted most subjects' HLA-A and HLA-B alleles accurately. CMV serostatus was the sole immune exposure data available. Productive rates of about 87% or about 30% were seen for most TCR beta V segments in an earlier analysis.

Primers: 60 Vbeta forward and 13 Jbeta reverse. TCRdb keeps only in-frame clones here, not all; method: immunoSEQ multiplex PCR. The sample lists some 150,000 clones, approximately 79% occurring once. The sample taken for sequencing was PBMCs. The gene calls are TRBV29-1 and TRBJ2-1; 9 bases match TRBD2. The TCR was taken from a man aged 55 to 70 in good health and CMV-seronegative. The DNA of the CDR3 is TGCAGCGTTGAAGGGGTCGGTTTTGTAGCGGGAGACAATGAGCAGTTCTTC. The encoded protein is CSVEGVGFVAGDNEQFF.